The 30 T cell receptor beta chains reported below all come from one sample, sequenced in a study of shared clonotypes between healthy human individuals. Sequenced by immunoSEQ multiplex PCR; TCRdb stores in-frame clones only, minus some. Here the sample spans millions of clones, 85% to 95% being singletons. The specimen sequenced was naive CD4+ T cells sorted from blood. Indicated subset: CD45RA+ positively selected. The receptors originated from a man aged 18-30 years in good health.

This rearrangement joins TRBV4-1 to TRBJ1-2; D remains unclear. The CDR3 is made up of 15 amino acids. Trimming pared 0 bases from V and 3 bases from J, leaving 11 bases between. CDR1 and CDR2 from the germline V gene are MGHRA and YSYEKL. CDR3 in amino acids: CASSQDVSRDYGYTF. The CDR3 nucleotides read TGCGCCAGCAGCCAAGATGTTTCAAGGGACTATGGCTACACCTTC.

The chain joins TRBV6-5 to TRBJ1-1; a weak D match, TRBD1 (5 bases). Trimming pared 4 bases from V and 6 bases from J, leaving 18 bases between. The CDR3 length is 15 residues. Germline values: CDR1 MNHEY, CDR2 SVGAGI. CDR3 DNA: TGTGCCAGCAGTTCCTTCGGGACTACCAGCTCTGAAGCTTTCTTT. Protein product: CASSSFGTTSSEAFF.

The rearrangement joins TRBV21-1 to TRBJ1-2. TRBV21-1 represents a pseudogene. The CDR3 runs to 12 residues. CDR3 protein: CAIGGANYGYTF. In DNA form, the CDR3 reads TGTGCCATCGGAGGAGCTAACTATGGCTACACCTTC.

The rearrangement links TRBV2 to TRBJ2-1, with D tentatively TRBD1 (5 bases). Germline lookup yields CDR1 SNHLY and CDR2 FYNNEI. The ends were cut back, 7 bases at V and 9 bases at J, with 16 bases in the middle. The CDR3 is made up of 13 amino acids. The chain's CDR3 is CASKAGMMLEQFF. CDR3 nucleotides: TGTGCCAGCAAGGCAGGGATGATGCTTGAGCAGTTCTTC.

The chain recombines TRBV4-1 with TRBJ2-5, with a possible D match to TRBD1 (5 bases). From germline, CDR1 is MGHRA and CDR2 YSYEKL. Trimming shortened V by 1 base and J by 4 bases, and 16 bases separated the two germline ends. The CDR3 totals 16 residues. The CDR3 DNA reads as TGCGCCAGCAGCCAAGGCGGAAATACAGGTCTAGAGACCCAGTACTTC. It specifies CASSQGGNTGLETQYF.

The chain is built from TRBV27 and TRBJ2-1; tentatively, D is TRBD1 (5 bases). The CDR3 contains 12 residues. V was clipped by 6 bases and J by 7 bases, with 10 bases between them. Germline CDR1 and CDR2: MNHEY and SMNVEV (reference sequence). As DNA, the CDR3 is TGTGCCAGCAGCCAGGGTTTGAATGAGCAGTTCTTC. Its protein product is CASSQGLNEQFF.

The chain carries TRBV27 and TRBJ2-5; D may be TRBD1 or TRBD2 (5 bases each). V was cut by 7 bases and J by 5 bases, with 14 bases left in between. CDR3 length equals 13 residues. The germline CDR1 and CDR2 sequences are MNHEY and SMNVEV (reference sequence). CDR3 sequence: CASTPYRGETQYF. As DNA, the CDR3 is TGTGCCAGCACCCCCTACCGGGGCGAGACCCAGTACTTC.

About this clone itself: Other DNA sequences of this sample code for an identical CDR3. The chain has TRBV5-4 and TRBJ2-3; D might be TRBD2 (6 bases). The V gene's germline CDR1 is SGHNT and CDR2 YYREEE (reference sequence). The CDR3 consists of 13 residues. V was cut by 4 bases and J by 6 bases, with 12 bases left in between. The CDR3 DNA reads TGTGCCAGCAGCCTGGGGGGTAGCGATACGCAGTATTTT. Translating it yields CASSLGGSDTQYF.

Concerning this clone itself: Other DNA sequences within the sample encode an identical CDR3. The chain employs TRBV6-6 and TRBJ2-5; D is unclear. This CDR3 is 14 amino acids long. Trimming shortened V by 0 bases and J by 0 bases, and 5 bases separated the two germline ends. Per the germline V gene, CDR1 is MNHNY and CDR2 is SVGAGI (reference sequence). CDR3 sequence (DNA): TGTGCCAGCAGTTACTCGGCAAACCAAGAGACCCAGTACTTC. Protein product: CASSYSANQETQYF.

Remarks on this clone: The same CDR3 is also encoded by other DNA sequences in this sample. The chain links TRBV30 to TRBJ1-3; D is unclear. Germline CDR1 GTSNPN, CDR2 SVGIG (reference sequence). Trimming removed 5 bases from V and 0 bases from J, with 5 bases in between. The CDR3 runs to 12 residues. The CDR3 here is CAWGYSGNTIYF. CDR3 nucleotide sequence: TGTGCCTGGGGTTACTCTGGAAACACCATATATTTT.

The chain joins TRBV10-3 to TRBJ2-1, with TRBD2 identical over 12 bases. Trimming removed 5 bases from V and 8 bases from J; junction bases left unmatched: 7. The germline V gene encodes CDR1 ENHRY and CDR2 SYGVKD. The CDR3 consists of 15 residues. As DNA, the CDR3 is TGTGCCATCAGTAAGACTAGCGGGAGCTGGGATGAGCAGTTCTTC. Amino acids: CAISKTSGSWDEQFF.

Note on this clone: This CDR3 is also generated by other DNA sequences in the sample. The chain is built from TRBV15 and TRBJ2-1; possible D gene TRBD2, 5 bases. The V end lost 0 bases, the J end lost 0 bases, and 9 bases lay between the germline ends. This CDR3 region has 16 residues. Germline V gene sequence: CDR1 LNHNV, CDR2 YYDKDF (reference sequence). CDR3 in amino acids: CATSRDTSGSYNEQFF. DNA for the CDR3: TGTGCCACCAGCAGAGATACCAGCGGCTCCTACAATGAGCAGTTCTTC. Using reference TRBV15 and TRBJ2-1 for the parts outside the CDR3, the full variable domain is DAMVIQNPRYQVTQFGKPVTLSCSQTLNHNVMYWYQQKSSQAPKLLFHYYDKDFNNEADTPDNFQSRRPNTSFCFLDIRSPGLGDTAMYLCATSRDTSGSYNEQFFGPGTRLTVL.

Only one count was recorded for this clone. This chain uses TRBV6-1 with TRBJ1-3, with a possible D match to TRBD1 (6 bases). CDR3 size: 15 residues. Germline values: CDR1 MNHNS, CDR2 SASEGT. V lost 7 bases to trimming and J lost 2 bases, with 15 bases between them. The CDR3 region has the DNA TGTGCCAGCATCCGACAGGTCGTCCCTGGAAACACCATATATTTT. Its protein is CASIRQVVPGNTIYF.

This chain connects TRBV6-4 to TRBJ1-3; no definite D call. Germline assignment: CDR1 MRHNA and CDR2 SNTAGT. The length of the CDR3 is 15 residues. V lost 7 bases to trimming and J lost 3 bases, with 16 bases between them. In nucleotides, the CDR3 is TGTGCCAGCAACTCGACGGCGGACTGTGGAAACACCATATATTTT. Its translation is CASNSTADCGNTIYF.

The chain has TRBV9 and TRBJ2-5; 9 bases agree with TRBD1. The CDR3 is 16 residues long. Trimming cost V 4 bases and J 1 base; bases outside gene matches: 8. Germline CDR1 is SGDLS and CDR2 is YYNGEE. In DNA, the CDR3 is TGTGCCAGCAGCCGAACAGGGGGCATACCCCAAGAGACCCAGTACTTC. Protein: CASSRTGGIPQETQYF.

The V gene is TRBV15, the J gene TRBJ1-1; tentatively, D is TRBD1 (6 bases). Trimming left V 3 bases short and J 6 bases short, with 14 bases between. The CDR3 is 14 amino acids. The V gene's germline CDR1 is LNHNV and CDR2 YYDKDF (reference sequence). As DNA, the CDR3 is TGTGCCACCAGCAGGGCCAGGGGAGGATCTGAAGCTTTCTTT. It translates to CATSRARGGSEAFF.

DNA for the CDR3: TGTGCCAGCTCAACCGGGACAGGGGGCCTCTCTGGGGCCAACGTCCTGACTTTC. It yields the protein CASSTGTGGLSGANVLTF. V gene TRBV18 combines with J gene TRBJ2-6, with 12 bases fitting TRBD1. The length of the CDR3 is 18 residues. Germline lookup yields CDR1 KGHSH and CDR2 LQKENI. Trimming took 5 bases from V and 0 from J; bases not matched to a gene: 5.

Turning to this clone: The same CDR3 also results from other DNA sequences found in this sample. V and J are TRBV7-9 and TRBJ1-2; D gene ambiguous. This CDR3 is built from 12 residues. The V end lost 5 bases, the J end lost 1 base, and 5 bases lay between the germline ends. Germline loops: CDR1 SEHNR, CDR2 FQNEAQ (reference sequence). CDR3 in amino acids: CASSRDNYGYTF. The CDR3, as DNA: TGTGCCAGCAGCAGGGATAACTATGGCTACACCTTC. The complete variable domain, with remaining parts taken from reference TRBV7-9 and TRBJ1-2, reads DTGVSQNPRHKITKRGQNVTFRCDPISEHNRLYWYRQTLGQGPEFLTYFQNEAQLEKSRLLSDRFSAERPKGSFSTLEIQRTEQGDSAMYLCASSRDNYGYTFGSGTRLTVV.

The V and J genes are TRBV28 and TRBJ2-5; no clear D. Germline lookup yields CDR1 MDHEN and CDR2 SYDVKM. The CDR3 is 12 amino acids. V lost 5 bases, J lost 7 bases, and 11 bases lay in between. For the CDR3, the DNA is TGTGCCAGCAGTCGAACTCTAGGGACCCAGTACTTC. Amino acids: CASSRTLGTQYF.

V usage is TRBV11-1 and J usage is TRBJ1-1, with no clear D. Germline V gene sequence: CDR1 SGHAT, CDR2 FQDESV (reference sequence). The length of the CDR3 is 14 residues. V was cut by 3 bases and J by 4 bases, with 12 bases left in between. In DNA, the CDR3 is TGTGCCAGCAGCTTGGCAATGCGCGGCACTGAAGCTTTCTTT. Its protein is CASSLAMRGTEAFF. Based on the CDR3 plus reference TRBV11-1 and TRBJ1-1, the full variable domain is EAEVAQSPRYKITEKSQAVAFWCDPISGHATLYWYRQILGQGPELLVQFQDESVVDDSQLPKDRFSAERLKGVDSTLKIQPAELGDSAMYLCASSLAMRGTEAFFGQGTRLTVV.

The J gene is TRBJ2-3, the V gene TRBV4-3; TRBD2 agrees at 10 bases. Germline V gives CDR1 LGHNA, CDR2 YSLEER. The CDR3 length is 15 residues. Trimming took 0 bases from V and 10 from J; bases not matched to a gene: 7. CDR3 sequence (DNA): TGCGCCAGCAGCCAAGAAGTGGCTAGCGGGAGCTCGCAGTATTTT. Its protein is CASSQEVASGSSQYF.

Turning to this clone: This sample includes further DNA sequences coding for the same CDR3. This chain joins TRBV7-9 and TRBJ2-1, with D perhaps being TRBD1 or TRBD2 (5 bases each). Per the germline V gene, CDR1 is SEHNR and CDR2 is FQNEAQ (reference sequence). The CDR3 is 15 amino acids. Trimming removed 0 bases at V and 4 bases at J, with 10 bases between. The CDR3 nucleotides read TGTGCCAGCAGCTTAGCGGGGGAGACTTACAATGAGCAGTTCTTC. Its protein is CASSLAGETYNEQFF.

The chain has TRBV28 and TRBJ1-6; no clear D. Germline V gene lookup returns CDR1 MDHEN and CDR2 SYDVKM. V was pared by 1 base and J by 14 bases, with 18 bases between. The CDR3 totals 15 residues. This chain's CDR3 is CASSLFQVGVGSLHF. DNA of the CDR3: TGTGCCAGCAGTTTATTCCAGGTCGGGGTCGGGTCCCTCCACTTT. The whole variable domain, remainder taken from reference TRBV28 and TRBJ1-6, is DVKVTQSSRYLVKRTGEKVFLECVQDMDHENMFWYRQDPGLGLRLIYFSYDVKMKEKGDIPEGYSVSREKKERFSLILESASTNQTSMYLCASSLFQVGVGSLHFGNGTRLTVT.

The CDR3 DNA reads TGCGCCAGCAAAGACAGCTTGAACACTGAAGCTTTCTTT. This gives the protein CASKDSLNTEAFF. V gene TRBV5-1 combines with J gene TRBJ1-1, with D possibly being TRBD1 (5 bases). Germline V lookup: CDR1 SGHRS, CDR2 YFSETQ. V lost 6 bases and J 0 bases, leaving 9 bases between the germline ends. The CDR3 spans 13 residues.

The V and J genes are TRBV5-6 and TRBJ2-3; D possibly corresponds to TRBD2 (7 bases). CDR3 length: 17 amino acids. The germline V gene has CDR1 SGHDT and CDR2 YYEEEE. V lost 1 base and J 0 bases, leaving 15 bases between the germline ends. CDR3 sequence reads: CASSLSGGRMSTDTQYF. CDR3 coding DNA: TGTGCCAGCAGCTTGTCCGGGGGGCGAATGAGCACAGATACGCAGTATTTT. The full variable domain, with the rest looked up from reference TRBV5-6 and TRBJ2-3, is DAGVTQSPTHLIKTRGQQVTLRCSPKSGHDTVSWYQQALGQGPQFIFQYYEEEERQRGNFPDRFSGHQFPNYSSELNVNALLLGDSALYLCASSLSGGRMSTDTQYFGPGTRLTVL.

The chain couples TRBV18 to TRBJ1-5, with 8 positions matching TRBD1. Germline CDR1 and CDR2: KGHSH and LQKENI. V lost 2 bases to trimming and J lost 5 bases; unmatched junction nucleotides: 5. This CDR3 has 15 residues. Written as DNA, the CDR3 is TGTGCCAGCTCACCATGGACAGGGTTGTATCAGCCCCAGCATTTT. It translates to CASSPWTGLYQPQHF.

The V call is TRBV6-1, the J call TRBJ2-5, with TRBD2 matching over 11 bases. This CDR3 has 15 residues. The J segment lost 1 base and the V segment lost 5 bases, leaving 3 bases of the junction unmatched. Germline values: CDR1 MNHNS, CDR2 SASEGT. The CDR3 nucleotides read TGTGCCAGCAGTTCGACTAGCGGGGTCCAAGAGACCCAGTACTTC. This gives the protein CASSSTSGVQETQYF.

CDR3 in DNA: TGTGCCAGCTCACCCGGGACTAGCGGGGGGCCAGATACGCAGTATTTT. This translates into CASSPGTSGGPDTQYF. The chain recombines TRBV18 with TRBJ2-3; TRBD2 agrees at 15 bases. Germline CDR1 and CDR2: KGHSH and LQKENI. The length of the CDR3 is 16 residues. Losses at the gene ends were 3 bases for V and 4 bases for J; bases not matched to a gene: 2.

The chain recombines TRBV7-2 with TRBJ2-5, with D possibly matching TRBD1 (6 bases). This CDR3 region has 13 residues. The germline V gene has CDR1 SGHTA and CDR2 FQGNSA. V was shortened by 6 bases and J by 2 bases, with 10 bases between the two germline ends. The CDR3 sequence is CASSRGNQETQYF. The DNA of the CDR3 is TGTGCCAGCAGTAGGGGGAATCAAGAGACCCAGTACTTC.

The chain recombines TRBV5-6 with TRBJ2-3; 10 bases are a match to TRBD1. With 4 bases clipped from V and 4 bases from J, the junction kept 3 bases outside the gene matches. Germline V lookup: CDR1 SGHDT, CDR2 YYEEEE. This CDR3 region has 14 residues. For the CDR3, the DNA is TGTGCCAGCAGCACGACAGGGGGCCCAGATACGCAGTATTTT. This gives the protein CASSTTGGPDTQYF. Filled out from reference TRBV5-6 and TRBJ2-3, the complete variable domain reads DAGVTQSPTHLIKTRGQQVTLRCSPKSGHDTVSWYQQALGQGPQFIFQYYEEEERQRGNFPDRFSGHQFPNYSSELNVNALLLGDSALYLCASSTTGGPDTQYFGPGTRLTVL.